Listed below are T cell receptor beta chains from one sample, sequenced in a study of HIV-infected children after antiretroviral therapy interruption. MiXCR was run by TCRdb on the 3' RACE reads, yielding one entry per CDR3 protein. The sample contains 90,000 or so distinct CDR3 sequences, 6.9% of which appear only once. The sequencing here drew on CD45RA+ CD4+ T cells from PBMCs, pooled from several time points, taken from a donor given antiretroviral therapy, either interrupted or continuous. The receptor set was obtained from a pool of human donors with HIV. Both conserved end residues are part of each CDR3. Each record gives: clone size, J gene, D gene, V gene, CDR3 protein, CDR3 DNA. A D gene is named only where the DNA matches it firmly. Expanded clones are given a class, and other clones once, few, many or no size at all.

abundance: NA
j_gene: TRBJ2-1
d_gene: TRBD2
v_gene: TRBV20-1
CDR3aa: CSAEPGLAGGWYNEQFF
CDR3nt: TGCAGTGCTGAACCGGGACTAGCGGGAGGGTGGTACAATGAGCAGTTCTTC

abundance: many
j_gene: TRBJ2-1
d_gene: NA
v_gene: TRBV10-2
CDR3aa: CASSERWGDNEQFF
CDR3nt: TGCGCCAGCAGTGAAAGGTGGGGAGACAATGAGCAGTTCTTC

abundance: many
j_gene: TRBJ2-7
d_gene: TRBD1
v_gene: TRBV20-1
CDR3aa: CSALKGQGNSYEQYF
CDR3nt: TGCAGTGCTCTAAAGGGACAGGGCAACTCCTACGAGCAGTACTTC

abundance: many
j_gene: TRBJ1-1
d_gene: TRBD1
v_gene: TRBV6-1
CDR3aa: CASSEVTGGPNTEAFF
CDR3nt: TGTGCCAGCAGTGAAGTGACAGGGGGGCCTAACACTGAAGCTTTCTTT

abundance: many
j_gene: TRBJ1-3
d_gene: NA
v_gene: TRBV20-1
CDR3aa: CSAQIGNTIYF
CDR3nt: TGCAGTGCTCAGATTGGAAACACCATATATTTT

abundance: few
j_gene: TRBJ2-7
d_gene: TRBD1
v_gene: TRBV6-6
CDR3aa: CASSTFDRGHYSYEQYF
CDR3nt: TGTGCCAGCAGCACCTTTGACAGGGGACATTACTCCTACGAGCAGTACTTC

abundance: many
j_gene: TRBJ2-3
d_gene: TRBD2
v_gene: TRBV3-1
CDR3aa: CASSRISGGPDTQYF
CDR3nt: TGTGCCAGCAGCCGGATTAGCGGGGGACCAGATACGCAGTATTTT

abundance: many
j_gene: TRBJ2-7
d_gene: NA
v_gene: TRBV11-2
CDR3aa: CASSHAGAWEQYF
CDR3nt: TGTGCCAGCAGTCACGCAGGGGCTTGGGAGCAGTACTTC

abundance: few
j_gene: TRBJ2-7
d_gene: NA
v_gene: TRBV29-1
CDR3aa: CSVGGIPSGYEQYF
CDR3nt: TGCAGCGTTGGGGGCATCCCCTCGGGGTACGAGCAGTACTTC

abundance: many
j_gene: TRBJ2-3
d_gene: NA
v_gene: TRBV5-1
CDR3aa: CASSFGRTTDTQYF
CDR3nt: TGCGCCAGCAGCTTCGGAAGGACCACAGATACGCAGTATTTT

abundance: many
j_gene: TRBJ2-1
d_gene: NA
v_gene: TRBV5-1
CDR3aa: CASSLAGEGPYNEQFF
CDR3nt: TGCGCCAGCAGCTTGGCAGGGGAAGGACCCTACAATGAGCAGTTCTTC

abundance: many
j_gene: TRBJ1-5
d_gene: TRBD1
v_gene: TRBV19
CDR3aa: CASSIRSGTGSNQPQHF
CDR3nt: TGTGCCAGTAGTATTCGGTCGGGGACAGGGAGCAATCAGCCCCAGCATTTT

abundance: many
j_gene: TRBJ1-2
d_gene: NA
v_gene: TRBV5-6
CDR3aa: CASSLERGDGYTF
CDR3nt: TGTGCCAGCAGCTTGGAGCGAGGAGATGGCTACACCTTC

abundance: many
j_gene: TRBJ1-1
d_gene: TRBD1
v_gene: TRBV11-2
CDR3aa: CASSLGGGREAFF
CDR3nt: TGTGCCAGCAGCTTAGGAGGGGGCCGGGAAGCTTTCTTT

abundance: few
j_gene: TRBJ2-3
d_gene: NA
v_gene: TRBV7-2
CDR3aa: CASSLVPGTDTQYF
CDR3nt: TGTGCCAGCAGCTTAGTGCCGGGAACAGATACGCAGTATTTT

abundance: many
j_gene: TRBJ2-7
d_gene: NA
v_gene: TRBV5-4
CDR3aa: CASSLRQGPYYEQYF
CDR3nt: TGTGCCAGCAGCTTGAGGCAGGGTCCGTACTACGAGCAGTACTTC

abundance: few
j_gene: TRBJ1-5
d_gene: NA
v_gene: TRBV9
CDR3aa: CASSVGGQSNQPQHF
CDR3nt: TGTGCCAGCAGCGTAGGAGGACAGAGCAATCAGCCCCAGCATTTT

abundance: NA
j_gene: TRBJ1-6
d_gene: TRBD1
v_gene: TRBV5-1
CDR3aa: CASSLGQGKNNSPLHF
CDR3nt: TGCGCCAGCAGCCTGGGACAGGGGAAGAATAATTCACCCCTCCACTTT

abundance: many
j_gene: TRBJ1-4
d_gene: NA
v_gene: TRBV5-1
CDR3aa: CASSFDLEKLFF
CDR3nt: TGCGCCAGCAGCTTCGATCTGGAAAAACTGTTTTTT

abundance: few
j_gene: TRBJ1-2
d_gene: NA
v_gene: TRBV28
CDR3aa: CASTRSFDYTF
CDR3nt: TGTGCCAGCACCCGGTCTTTTGACTACACCTTC

abundance: many
j_gene: TRBJ2-3
d_gene: NA
v_gene: TRBV5-4
CDR3aa: CASSTLDSAPSTDTQYF
CDR3nt: TGTGCCAGCAGCACCTTAGACAGCGCACCCTCCACGGATACGCAGTATTTT

abundance: many
j_gene: TRBJ2-7
d_gene: NA
v_gene: TRBV12-5
CDR3aa: CASEGTSSYEQYF
CDR3nt: TGTGCTAGTGAAGGGACGAGCTCCTACGAGCAGTACTTC

abundance: many
j_gene: TRBJ2-7
d_gene: NA
v_gene: TRBV5-6
CDR3aa: CASSLRILQGRYEQYF
CDR3nt: TGTGCCAGCAGCCTGCGTATACTACAGGGTCGCTACGAGCAGTACTTC

abundance: NA
j_gene: TRBJ1-1
d_gene: NA
v_gene: TRBV29-1
CDR3aa: CSVVRNTETFF
CDR3nt: TGCAGCGTTGTGAGAAACACTGAAACTTTCTTT

abundance: NA
j_gene: TRBJ2-7
d_gene: TRBD1
v_gene: TRBV6-2/TRBV6-3
CDR3aa: CASSWDSLVGEQYF
CDR3nt: TGTGCCAGCAGTTGGGACAGTTTAGTGGGCGAGCAGTACTTC

abundance: many
j_gene: TRBJ1-5
d_gene: TRBD1
v_gene: TRBV7-8
CDR3aa: CASSLGDRVGQPQHF
CDR3nt: TGTGCCAGCAGCTTAGGGGACAGGGTCGGGCAGCCCCAGCATTTT